This TCR beta chain is from a study of multiple sclerosis patients with progressive multifocal leukoencephalopathy. Time point of the sample: time of PML onset. Study-level results: PML-onset expanded TRB clones were detectable before and during natalizumab therapy.

Note on this clone: Its target is unknown.

The assay was immunoSEQ multiplex PCR, and TCRdb's table has in-frame clones only and misses some. This repertoire shows 30,000 or so clones, about 85% found once; its top ten account for approximately 13%. CDR1 and CDR2 from the germline V gene are MDHEN and SYDVKM. This CDR3 has 14 amino acids. V shed 2 bases and J shed 7 bases, with 14 bases lying between them. This clonotype was sampled from a woman aged 25 to 45 with progressive multifocal leukoencephalopathy. The chain uses TRBV28 and TRBJ1-2, with unresolved D. This sample comprised PBMCs, obtained from a patient treated with natalizumab. For the CDR3, the DNA is TGTGCCAGCAGTTTAGTTTCGTCTTTAGCTGGCTACACCTTC. Residues: CASSLVSSLAGYTF.